This TCR beta chain is drawn from a study of T-cell memory formation after mild COVID-19. Germline V gives CDR1 MNHEY, CDR2 SVGAGI. Trimming removed 4 bases at V and 8 bases at J, with 15 bases between. The CDR3 covers 14 residues. Points from the study as a whole: Researchers report contracting CD4+ clones mostly in CM and EM, with CD8+ clones in EMRA. Pre-infection memory held some responding clones, suggesting pre-existing cross-reactive T cells responded. Clones that contracted from day 15 to 85 had balanced CD4/CD8; later expanders were CD4+ biased. Day 37-peaking second-wave clones had unconfirmed SARS-CoV-2 specificity.

TCRdb used MiXCR to reprocess the 5' RACE reads, holding one entry per CDR3 protein. The sample consists of approximately 290,000 distinct CDR3 sequences, roughly a fifth of them appearing once. The table lists this clonotype with a few counts. Its antigen is undetermined. J is TRBJ2-1 and V is TRBV6-5, with D perhaps given as TRBD1 or TRBD2 (5 bases each). Sequences were obtained from PBMCs or a T cell subset sorted from them (not recorded which). The receptor comes from a man younger than 35 who had mild COVID-19 (a few samples of this study predate the infection). Cell type and time point are not known. The CDR3 DNA is TGTGCCAGCAGTTTTGTGTGGGGGAGCGATGAGCAGTTCTTC. It translates to CASSFVWGSDEQFF.